The source of this TCR beta chain is a study of breast tumors, draining lymph nodes, adjacent tissues. MiXCR, applied by TCRdb to the multiplex PCR reads, yields one record per CDR3 protein. The sample contains roughly 220,000 distinct CDR3 sequences, less than 40% of which appear only once. This clonotype was observed a handful of times. Its antigen remains unidentified. Study findings and constraints: Data only fit, rather than demonstrated, lymph node origin of most tumor T cells. Data fit most tumor T cells coming from lymph node, expanding in tumor. Tumor and nontumor repertoires were significantly more similar in luminal-like than in basal-like breast cancer.

Samples came from axillary lymph nodes draining the breast cancer. The CDR3 loop spans 14 amino acids. Germline V gene data show CDR1 as SGHRS and CDR2 as YFSETQ. V was trimmed by 0 bases and J by 7 bases, leaving 13 bases between them. This receptor was taken from a female donor with breast cancer. Some clones in this sample may be carry-over from other donors' samples. The V call is TRBV5-1, the J call TRBJ2-5, with D unresolved. The sequencing sample was made of axillary lymph node tissue. The CDR3 reads CASSLDGALGTQYF. DNA of the CDR3: TGCGCCAGCAGCTTGGACGGAGCTTTAGGGACCCAGTACTTC.